The 9 T cell receptor beta chains below were found in one sample sequenced in a study of blood T cell repertoires in COVID-19. Clones were read by immunoSEQ multiplex PCR, and TCRdb kept only the in-frame ones, dropping some. The profile shows just over 150,000 clones, over 75% of them singletons. Sequencing was performed on peripheral blood. Receptors originate from a woman between 40 and 55 years old with acute or convalescent COVID-19.

The J gene is TRBJ2-2, the V gene TRBV4-1; 13 bases align to TRBD2. This CDR3 region has 17 residues. CDR1 MGHRA and CDR2 YSYEKL come from the germline V gene. V was pared by 3 bases and J by 8 bases, with 9 bases of the junction left unmatched. The CDR3 DNA reads as TGCGCCAGCAGCCATACACTAGCGGGAGGGATATGGGGGGAGCTGTTTTTT. Amino acid sequence: CASSHTLAGGIWGELFF.

The J gene is TRBJ2-4, the V gene TRBV29-1; no clear D gene. The CDR3 runs to 14 residues. V dropped 5 bases and J dropped 0 bases, with 11 bases sitting between them. Germline CDR1 and CDR2: SQVTM and ANQGSEA. The CDR3 sequence: CSVYWAEAKNIQYF. The CDR3, as DNA: TGCAGCGTTTATTGGGCAGAAGCCAAAAACATTCAGTACTTC.

The chain has TRBV2 and TRBJ1-5; 7 bases line up with TRBD1. This CDR3 is built from 13 residues. With V trimmed by 7 bases and J by 3 bases, 3 bases remained unmatched. Per the germline V gene, CDR1 is SNHLY and CDR2 is FYNNEI. This CDR3 is CASTQGYNQPQHF. CDR3 DNA: TGTGCCAGCACACAGGGGTACAATCAGCCCCAGCATTTT.

The chain carries TRBV5-1 and TRBJ1-2; 7 positions agree with TRBD1. The CDR3 has 14 residues. Germline V lookup: CDR1 SGHRS, CDR2 YFSETQ. The junction had 8 bases not matched to a gene; V was cut back by 4 bases and J by 5 bases. CDR3 loop: CASSPRGEPYGYTF. The DNA for the CDR3 is TGCGCCAGCAGCCCCAGGGGGGAGCCGTATGGCTACACCTTC. The entire variable domain, with the rest obtained from reference TRBV5-1 and TRBJ1-2, is as follows: KAGVTQTPRYLIKTRGQQVTLSCSPISGHRSVSWYQQTPGQGLQFLFEYFSETQRNKGNFPGRFSGRQFSNSRSEMNVSTLELGDSALYLCASSPRGEPYGYTFGSGTRLTVV.

This clone has just one count. The V gene is TRBV7-9, the J gene TRBJ2-2, with D maybe TRBD2 (6 bases). CDR1 SEHNR and CDR2 FQNEAQ come from the germline V gene (reference sequence). This CDR3 is built from 17 residues. V was shortened by 0 bases and J by 3 bases, with 14 bases between the two germline ends. CDR3 bases: TGTGCCAGCAGCTTAGCTGGGGATAGCGGATACACCGGGGAGCTGTTTTTT. Translated, it gives CASSLAGDSGYTGELFF.

The chain combines TRBV28 with TRBJ1-2; D call uncertain. V was trimmed by 5 bases and J by 0 bases, leaving 19 bases between them. The germline V gene has CDR1 MDHEN and CDR2 SYDVKM. The CDR3 runs to 17 residues. The CDR3 nucleotides read TGTGCCAGCAGTCACTTTCCCCAGGCCCAAGCTAACTATGGCTACACCTTC. Translation: CASSHFPQAQANYGYTF.

The chain couples TRBV3-1 (or the pseudogene TRBV3-2) to TRBJ2-1; 15 bases agree with TRBD2. The germline gives CDR1 LGHDT, CDR2 YNNKEL (reference sequence). V was clipped by 4 bases and J by 3 bases; unmatched bases: 4. There are 17 residues in the CDR3. CDR3 in DNA: TGTGCCAGCAGCCGAGGACTAGCGGGGGGGTTCTACAATGAGCAGTTCTTC. Residues: CASSRGLAGGFYNEQFF.

The chain combines TRBV20-1 with TRBJ1-6; possible D gene TRBD1, 5 bases. This CDR3 is built from 17 residues. Germline assignment: CDR1 DFQATT and CDR2 SNEGSKA (reference sequence). With 3 bases removed from V and 4 bases from J, the gap between germline ends came to 19 bases. The CDR3 bases are TGCAGTGCTAGTATAAGTGGGTCGGCAGGGTATAATTCACCCCTCCACTTT. Protein product: CSASISGSAGYNSPLHF.

The chain employs TRBV9 and TRBJ1-4; TRBD1 is a possible D gene (6 bases). V lost 0 bases and J 4 bases, leaving 10 bases between the germline ends. CDR3 length: 15 amino acids. Germline CDR1 SGDLS, CDR2 YYNGEE. The CDR3 bases are TGTGCCAGCAGCGTAGGGACAGTCATTAATGAAAAACTGTTTTTT. It yields the protein CASSVGTVINEKLFF. The full variable domain, with the rest looked up from reference TRBV9 and TRBJ1-4, is DSGVTQTPKHLITATGQRVTLRCSPRSGDLSVYWYQQSLDQGLQFLIQYYNGEERAKGNILERFSAQQFPDLHSELNLSSLELGDSALYFCASSVGTVINEKLFFGSGTQLSVL.